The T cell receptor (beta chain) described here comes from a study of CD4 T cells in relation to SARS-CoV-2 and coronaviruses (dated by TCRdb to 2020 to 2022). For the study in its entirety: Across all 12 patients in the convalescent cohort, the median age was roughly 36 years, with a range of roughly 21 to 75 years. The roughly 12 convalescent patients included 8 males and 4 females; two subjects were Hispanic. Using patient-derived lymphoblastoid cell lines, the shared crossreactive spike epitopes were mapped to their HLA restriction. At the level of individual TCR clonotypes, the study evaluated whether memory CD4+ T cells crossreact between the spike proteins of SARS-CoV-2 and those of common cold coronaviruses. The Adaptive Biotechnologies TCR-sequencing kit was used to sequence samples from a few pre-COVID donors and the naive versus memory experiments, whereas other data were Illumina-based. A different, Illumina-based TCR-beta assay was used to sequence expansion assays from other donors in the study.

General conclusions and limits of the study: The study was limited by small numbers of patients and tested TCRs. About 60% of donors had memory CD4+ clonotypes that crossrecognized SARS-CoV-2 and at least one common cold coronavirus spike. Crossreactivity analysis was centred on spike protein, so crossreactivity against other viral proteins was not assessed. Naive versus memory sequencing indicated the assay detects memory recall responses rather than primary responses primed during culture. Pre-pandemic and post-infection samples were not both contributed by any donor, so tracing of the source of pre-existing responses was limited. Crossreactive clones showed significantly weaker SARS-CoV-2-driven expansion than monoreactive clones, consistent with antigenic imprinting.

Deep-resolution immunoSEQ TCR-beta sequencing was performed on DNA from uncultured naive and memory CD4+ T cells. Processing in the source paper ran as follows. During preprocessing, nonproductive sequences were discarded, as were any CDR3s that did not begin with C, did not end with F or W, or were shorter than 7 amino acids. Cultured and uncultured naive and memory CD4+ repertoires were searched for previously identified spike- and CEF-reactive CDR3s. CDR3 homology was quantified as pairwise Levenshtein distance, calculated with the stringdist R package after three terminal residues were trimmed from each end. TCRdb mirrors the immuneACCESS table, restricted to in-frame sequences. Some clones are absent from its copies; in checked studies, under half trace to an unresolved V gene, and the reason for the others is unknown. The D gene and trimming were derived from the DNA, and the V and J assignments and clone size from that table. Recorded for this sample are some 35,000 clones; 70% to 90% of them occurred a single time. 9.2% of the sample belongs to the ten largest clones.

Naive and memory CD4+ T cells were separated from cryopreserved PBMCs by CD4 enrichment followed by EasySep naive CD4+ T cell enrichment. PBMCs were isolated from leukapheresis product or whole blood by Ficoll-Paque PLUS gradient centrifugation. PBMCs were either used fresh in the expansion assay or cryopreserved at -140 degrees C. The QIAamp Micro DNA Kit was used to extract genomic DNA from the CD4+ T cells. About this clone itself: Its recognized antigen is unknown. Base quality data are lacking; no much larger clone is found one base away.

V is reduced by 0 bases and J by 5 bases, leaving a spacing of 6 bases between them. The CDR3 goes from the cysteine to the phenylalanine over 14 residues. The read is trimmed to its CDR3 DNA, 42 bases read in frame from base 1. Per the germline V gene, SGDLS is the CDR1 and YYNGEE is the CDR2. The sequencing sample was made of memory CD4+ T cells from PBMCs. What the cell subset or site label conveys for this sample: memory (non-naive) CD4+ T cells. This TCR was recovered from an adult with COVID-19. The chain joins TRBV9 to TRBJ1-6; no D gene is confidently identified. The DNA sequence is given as TGTGCCAGCAGCGTAGAAAGCCATAATTCACCCCTCCACTTT. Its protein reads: CASSVESHNSPLHF.